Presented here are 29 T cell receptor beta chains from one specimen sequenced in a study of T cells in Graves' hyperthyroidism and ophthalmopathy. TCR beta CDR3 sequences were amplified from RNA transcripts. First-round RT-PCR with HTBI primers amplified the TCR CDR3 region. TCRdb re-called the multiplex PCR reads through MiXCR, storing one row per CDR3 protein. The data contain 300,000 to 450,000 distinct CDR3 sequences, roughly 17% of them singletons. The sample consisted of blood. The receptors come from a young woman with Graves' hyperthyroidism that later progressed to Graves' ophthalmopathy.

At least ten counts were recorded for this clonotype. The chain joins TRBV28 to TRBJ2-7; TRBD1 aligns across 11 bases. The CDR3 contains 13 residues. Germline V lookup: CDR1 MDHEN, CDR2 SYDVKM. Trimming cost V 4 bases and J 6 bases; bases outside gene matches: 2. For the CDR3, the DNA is TGTGCCAGCAGTTCCGGGACAGGGGGCGAGCAGTACTTC. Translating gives CASSSGTGGEQYF.

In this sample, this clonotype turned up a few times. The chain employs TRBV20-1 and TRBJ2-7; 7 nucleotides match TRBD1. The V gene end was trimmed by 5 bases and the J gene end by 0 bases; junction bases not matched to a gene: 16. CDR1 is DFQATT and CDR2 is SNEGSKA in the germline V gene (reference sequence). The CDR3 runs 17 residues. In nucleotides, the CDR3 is TGCAGTGCTCCGAATGTTTTACAGGGGAGTAGCTCCTACGAGCAGTACTTC. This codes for CSAPNVLQGSSSYEQYF.

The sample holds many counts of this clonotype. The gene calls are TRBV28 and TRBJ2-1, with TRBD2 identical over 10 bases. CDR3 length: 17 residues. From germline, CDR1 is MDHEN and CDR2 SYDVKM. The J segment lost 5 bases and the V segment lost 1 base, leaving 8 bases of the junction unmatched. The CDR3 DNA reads TGTGCCAGCAGTTTATTAGCGGGAGGCGGAAGGAACAATGAGCAGTTCTTC. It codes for CASSLLAGGGRNNEQFF.

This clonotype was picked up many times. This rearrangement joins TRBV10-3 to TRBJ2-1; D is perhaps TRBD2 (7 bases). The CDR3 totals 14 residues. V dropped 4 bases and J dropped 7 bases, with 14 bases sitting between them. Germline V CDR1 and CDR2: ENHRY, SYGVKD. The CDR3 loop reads CAISAQGGGNEQFF. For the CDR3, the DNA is TGTGCCATCAGTGCCCAGGGAGGGGGTAATGAGCAGTTCTTC.

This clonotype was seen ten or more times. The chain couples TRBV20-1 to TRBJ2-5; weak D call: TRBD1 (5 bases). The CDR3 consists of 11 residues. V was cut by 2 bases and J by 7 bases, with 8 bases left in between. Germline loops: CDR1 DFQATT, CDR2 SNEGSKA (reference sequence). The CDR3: CSARQGWTQYF. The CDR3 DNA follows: TGCAGTGCTAGACAGGGTTGGACCCAGTACTTC.

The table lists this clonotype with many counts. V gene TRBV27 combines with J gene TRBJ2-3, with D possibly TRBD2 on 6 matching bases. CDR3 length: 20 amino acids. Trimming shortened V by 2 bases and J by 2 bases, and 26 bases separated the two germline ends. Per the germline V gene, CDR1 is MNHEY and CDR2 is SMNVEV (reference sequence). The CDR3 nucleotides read TGTGCCAGCAGTTTACTTCCCCCGACCCTGGGGGGTCGGACCACAGATACGCAGTATTTT. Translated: CASSLLPPTLGGRTTDTQYF.

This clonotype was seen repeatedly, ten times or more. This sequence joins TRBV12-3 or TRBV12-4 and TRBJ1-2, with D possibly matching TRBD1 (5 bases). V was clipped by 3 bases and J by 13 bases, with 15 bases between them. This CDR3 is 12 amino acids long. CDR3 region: CASSLKGPSVTF. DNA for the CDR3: TGTGCCAGCAGTTTGAAGGGGCCGTCGGTCACCTTC.

CDR3 bases: TGTGCCAGCAGCCCTTTTCAGAGGGGCTCTGGAAACACCATATATTTT. It codes for CASSPFQRGSGNTIYF. This rearrangement joins TRBV9 to TRBJ1-3; tentatively, D is TRBD1 (5 bases). The CDR3 has 16 residues. The germline CDR1 and CDR2 sequences are SGDLS and YYNGEE. The V gene lost 4 bases and the J gene lost 0 bases, with 14 bases spanning the gap.

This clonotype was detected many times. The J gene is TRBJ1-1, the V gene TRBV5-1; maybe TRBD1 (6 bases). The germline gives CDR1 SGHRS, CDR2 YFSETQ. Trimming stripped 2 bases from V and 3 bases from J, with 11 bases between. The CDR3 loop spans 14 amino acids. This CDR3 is CASSLTGADTEAFF. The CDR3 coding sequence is TGCGCCAGCAGCTTAACGGGGGCGGACACTGAAGCTTTCTTT. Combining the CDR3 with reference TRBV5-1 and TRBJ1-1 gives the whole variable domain KAGVTQTPRYLIKTRGQQVTLSCSPISGHRSVSWYQQTPGQGLQFLFEYFSETQRNKGNFPGRFSGRQFSNSRSEMNVSTLELGDSALYLCASSLTGADTEAFFGQGTRLTVV.

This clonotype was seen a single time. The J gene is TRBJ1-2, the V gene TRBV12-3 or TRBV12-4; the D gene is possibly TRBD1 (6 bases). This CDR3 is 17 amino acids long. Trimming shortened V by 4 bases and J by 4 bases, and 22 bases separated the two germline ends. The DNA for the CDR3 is TGTGCCAGCAGTTCGGAACTGGGGGGGGCGCTGGCCTATGGCTACACCTTC. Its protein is CASSSELGGALAYGYTF.

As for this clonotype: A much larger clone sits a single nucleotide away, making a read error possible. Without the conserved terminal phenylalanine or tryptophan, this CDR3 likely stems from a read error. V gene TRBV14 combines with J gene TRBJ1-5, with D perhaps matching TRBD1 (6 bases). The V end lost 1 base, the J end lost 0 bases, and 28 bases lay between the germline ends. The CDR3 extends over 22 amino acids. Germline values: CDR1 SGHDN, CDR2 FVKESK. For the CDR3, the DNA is TGTGCCAGCAGCCAAGGGTTTGGGGACATCACGACCGATCCCTATAGCAATCAGCCCCAGCATTAT. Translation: CASSQGFGDITTDPYSNQPQHY.

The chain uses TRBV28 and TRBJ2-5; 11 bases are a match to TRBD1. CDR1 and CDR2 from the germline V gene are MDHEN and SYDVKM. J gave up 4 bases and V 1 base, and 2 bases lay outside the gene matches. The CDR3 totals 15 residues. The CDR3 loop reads CASSLSGQGGETQYF. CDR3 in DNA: TGTGCCAGCAGTTTATCGGGACAGGGGGGAGAGACCCAGTACTTC.

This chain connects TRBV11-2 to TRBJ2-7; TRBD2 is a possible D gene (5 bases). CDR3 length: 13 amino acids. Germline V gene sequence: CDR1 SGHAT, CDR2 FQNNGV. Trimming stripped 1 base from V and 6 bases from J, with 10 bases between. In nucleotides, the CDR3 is TGTGCCAGCAGCTTAGTAGATAGCGCCGAGCAGTACTTC. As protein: CASSLVDSAEQYF. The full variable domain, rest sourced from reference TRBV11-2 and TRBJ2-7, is EAGVAQSPRYKIIEKRQSVAFWCNPISGHATLYWYQQILGQGPKLLIQFQNNGVVDDSQLPKDRFSAERLKGVDSTLKIQPAKLEDSAVYLCASSLVDSAEQYFGPGTRLTVT.

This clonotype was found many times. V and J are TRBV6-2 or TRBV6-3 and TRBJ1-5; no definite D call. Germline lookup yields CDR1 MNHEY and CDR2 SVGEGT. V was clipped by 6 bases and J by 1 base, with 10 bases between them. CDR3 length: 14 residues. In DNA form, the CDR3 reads TGTGCCAGCAGCCTGAGGTTGAGCAATCAGCCCCAGCATTTT. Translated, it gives CASSLRLSNQPQHF.

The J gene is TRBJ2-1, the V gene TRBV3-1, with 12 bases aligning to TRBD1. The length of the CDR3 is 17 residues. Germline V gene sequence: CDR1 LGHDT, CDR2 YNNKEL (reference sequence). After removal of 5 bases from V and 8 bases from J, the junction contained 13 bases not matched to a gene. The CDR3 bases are TGTGCCAGCAGCTCCCGGGACAGGGGGCTCGGATGGGATGAGCAGTTCTTC. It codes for CASSSRDRGLGWDEQFF.

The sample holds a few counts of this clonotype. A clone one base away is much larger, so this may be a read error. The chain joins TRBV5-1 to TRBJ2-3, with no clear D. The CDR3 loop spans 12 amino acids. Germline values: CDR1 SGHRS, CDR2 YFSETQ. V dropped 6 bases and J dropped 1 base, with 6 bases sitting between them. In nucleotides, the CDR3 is TGCGCCAGCATTAACGGCACAGATACGCAGTATTTT. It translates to CASINGTDTQYF.

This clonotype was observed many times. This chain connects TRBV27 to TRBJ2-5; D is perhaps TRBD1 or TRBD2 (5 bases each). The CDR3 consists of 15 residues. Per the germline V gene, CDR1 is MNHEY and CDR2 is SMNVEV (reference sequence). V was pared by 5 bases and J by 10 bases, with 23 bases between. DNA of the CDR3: TGTGCCAGCAGTGCCGGGACCAACCCTTTCCATGACCAGTACTTC. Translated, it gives CASSAGTNPFHDQYF.

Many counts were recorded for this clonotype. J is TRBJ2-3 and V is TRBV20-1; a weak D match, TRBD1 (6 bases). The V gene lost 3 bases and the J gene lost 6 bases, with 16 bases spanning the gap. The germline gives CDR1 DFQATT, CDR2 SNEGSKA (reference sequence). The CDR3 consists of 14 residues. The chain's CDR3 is CSASDGTLGDTQYF. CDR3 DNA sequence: TGCAGTGCTAGTGACGGGACACTAGGGGATACGCAGTATTTT.

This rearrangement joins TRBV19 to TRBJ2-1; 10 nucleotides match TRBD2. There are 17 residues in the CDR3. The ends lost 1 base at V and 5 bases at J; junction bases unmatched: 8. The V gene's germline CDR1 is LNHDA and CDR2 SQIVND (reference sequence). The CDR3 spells CASSIARPAGGHNEQFF. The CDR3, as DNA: TGTGCCAGTAGTATAGCCCGACCAGCGGGAGGGCACAATGAGCAGTTCTTC.

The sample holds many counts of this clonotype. CDR3 region: CASSLLVGVMASSTDTQYF. CDR3 in DNA: TGTGCCAGCAGTTTACTGGTGGGCGTAATGGCCTCTAGCACAGATACGCAGTATTTT. The V call is TRBV28, the J call TRBJ2-3; D call uncertain. CDR1 is MDHEN and CDR2 is SYDVKM in the germline V gene. The CDR3 runs to 19 residues. V shed 2 bases and J shed 0 bases, with 21 bases lying between them. The full variable domain, in which reference TRBV28 and TRBJ2-3 provide the parts outside the CDR3, is DVKVTQSSRYLVKRTGEKVFLECVQDMDHENMFWYRQDPGLGLRLIYFSYDVKMKEKGDIPEGYSVSREKKERFSLILESASTNQTSMYLCASSLLVGVMASSTDTQYFGPGTRLTVL.

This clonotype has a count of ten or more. The CDR3 bases are TGCGCCAGCAGCCAAGAGTGGCAGACTGAAGCTTTCTTT. Protein product: CASSQEWQTEAFF. The chain carries TRBV4-1 and TRBJ1-1; D is ambiguous. Germline V gene sequence: CDR1 MGHRA, CDR2 YSYEKL. CDR3 length: 13 amino acids. Deletions cut 0 bases from V and 5 bases from J, with 7 bases between.

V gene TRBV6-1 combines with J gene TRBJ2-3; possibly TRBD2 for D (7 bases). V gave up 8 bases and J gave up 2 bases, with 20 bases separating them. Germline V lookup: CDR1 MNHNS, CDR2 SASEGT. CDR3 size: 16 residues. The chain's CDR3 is CASGGVRDKNTDTQYF. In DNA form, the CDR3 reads TGTGCCAGCGGGGGGGTCCGGGACAAGAACACAGATACGCAGTATTTT.

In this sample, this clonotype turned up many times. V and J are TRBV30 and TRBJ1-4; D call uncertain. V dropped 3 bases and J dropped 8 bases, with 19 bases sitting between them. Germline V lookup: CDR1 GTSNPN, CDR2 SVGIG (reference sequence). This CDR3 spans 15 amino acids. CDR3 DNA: TGTGCCTGGAGCCCGTATCTATCGCGGCGGGAAAAACTGTTTTTT. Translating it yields CAWSPYLSRREKLFF.

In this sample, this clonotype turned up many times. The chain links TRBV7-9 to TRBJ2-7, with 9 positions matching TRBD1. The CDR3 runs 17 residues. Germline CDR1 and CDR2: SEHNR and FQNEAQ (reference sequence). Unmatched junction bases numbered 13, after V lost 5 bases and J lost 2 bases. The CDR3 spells CASSPTLGTGRTYEQYF. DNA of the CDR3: TGTGCCAGCAGCCCAACCCTAGGGACAGGGAGAACCTACGAGCAGTACTTC.

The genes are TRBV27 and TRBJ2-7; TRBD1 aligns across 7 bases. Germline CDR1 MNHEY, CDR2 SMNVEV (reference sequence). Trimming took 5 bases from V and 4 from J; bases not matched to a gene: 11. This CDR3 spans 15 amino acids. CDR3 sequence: CASSQQGLLGYEQYF. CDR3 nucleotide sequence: TGTGCCAGCAGTCAACAGGGGCTCTTGGGGTACGAGCAGTACTTC.

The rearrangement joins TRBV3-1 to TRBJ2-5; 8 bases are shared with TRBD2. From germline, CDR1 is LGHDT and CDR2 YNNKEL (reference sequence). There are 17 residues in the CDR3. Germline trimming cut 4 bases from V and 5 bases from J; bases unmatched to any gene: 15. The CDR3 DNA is TGTGCCAGCAGCCTTGCCCCTGGCGGGGGGTTGTCGGAGACCCAGTACTTC. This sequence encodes CASSLAPGGGLSETQYF.

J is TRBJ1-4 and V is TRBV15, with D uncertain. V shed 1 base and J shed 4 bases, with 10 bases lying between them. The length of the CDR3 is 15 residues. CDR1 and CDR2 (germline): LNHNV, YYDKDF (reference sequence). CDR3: CATSRATDVNEKLFF. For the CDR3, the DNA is TGTGCCACCAGCAGAGCCACGGACGTTAATGAAAAACTGTTTTTT.

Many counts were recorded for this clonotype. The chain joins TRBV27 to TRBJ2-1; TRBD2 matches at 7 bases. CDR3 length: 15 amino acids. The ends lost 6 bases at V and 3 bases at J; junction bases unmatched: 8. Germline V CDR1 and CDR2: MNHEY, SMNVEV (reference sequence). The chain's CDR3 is CASSPGLPGYNEQFF. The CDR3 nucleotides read TGTGCCAGCAGCCCGGGACTACCCGGCTACAATGAGCAGTTCTTC.

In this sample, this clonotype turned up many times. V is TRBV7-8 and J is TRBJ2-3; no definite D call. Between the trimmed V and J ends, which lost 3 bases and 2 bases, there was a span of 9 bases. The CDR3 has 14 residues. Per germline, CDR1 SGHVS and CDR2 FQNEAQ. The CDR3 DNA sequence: TGTGCCAGCAGCTTGAGGCAGTCCACAGATACGCAGTATTTT. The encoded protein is CASSLRQSTDTQYF.